Listed here are 20 T cell receptor beta chains from one sample, sequenced in a study of T cell responses to AZD1222 COVID-19 vaccine. The repertoire was sequenced with immunoSEQ multiplex PCR; TCRdb's copy has only in-frame clones and lacks some. The repertoire consists of about 130,000 clones, with approximately 94% occurring once and the leading ten covering approximately 3.1%. This sample comprised peripheral blood, obtained on day 0 of AZD1222 vaccination. All receptors derive from an adult in good health.

The sample holds a few counts of this clone. J is TRBJ1-2 and V is TRBV13; TRBD1 matches at 9 bases. The length of the CDR3 is 14 residues. Looked up from germline, CDR1 is PRHDT and CDR2 is FYEKMQ (reference sequence). V lost 5 bases to trimming and J lost 1 base; unmatched junction nucleotides: 2. CDR3 sequence reads: CASSRDRVNYGYTF. The CDR3 DNA is TGTGCCAGCAGCCGGGACAGGGTTAACTATGGCTACACCTTC.

This rearrangement joins TRBV5-1 to TRBJ1-4, with a tentative D call TRBD1 (5 bases). V was trimmed by 0 bases and J by 3 bases, leaving 18 bases between them. CDR3 length: 18 residues. CDR1 and CDR2 (germline): SGHRS, YFSETQ. CDR3 DNA sequence: TGCGCCAGCAGCTTGGGCCGAAATGCGAGGGGATCTAATGAAAAACTGTTTTTT. Its translation: CASSLGRNARGSNEKLFF. Filled out from reference TRBV5-1 and TRBJ1-4, the complete variable domain reads KAGVTQTPRYLIKTRGQQVTLSCSPISGHRSVSWYQQTPGQGLQFLFEYFSETQRNKGNFPGRFSGRQFSNSRSEMNVSTLELGDSALYLCASSLGRNARGSNEKLFFGSGTQLSVL.

V usage is TRBV25-1 and J usage is TRBJ1-2; D remains unclear. Germline loops: CDR1 MGHDK, CDR2 SYGVNS. This CDR3 has 13 residues. The V end lost 2 bases, the J end lost 4 bases, and 8 bases lay between the germline ends. DNA for the CDR3: TGTGCCAGCAGTGAACGAGGAGCCTATGGCTACACCTTC. Protein sequence: CASSERGAYGYTF.

The chain combines TRBV15 with TRBJ1-1; D unclear. This CDR3 is built from 15 residues. CDR1 and CDR2 from the germline V gene are LNHNV and YYDKDF (reference sequence). Trimming took 6 bases from V and 3 from J, leaving 17 bases between them. CDR3 coding DNA: TGTGCCACCAGAACGAAGGGAGGGTCCCACACTGAAGCTTTCTTT. Encoded protein: CATRTKGGSHTEAFF.

The genes are TRBV4-1 and TRBJ1-6; D is perhaps TRBD1 (5 bases). The germline V gene has CDR1 MGHRA and CDR2 YSYEKL. This CDR3 is 15 amino acids long. Trimming cost V 5 bases and J 9 bases, with 17 bases left between them. CDR3 DNA: TGCGCCAGCAGCTTCCGGGGGTTTATTGGTTCACCCCTCCACTTT. Translating it yields CASSFRGFIGSPLHF.

The chain has TRBV6-1 and TRBJ1-6; a possible D gene is TRBD1 (5 bases). V lost 1 base and J 9 bases, leaving 13 bases between the germline ends. The CDR3 covers 15 residues. CDR1 is MNHNS, CDR2 SASEGT, per germline. For the CDR3, the DNA is TGTGCCAGCAGTGAAGTGGCGACAGTGGGTTCACCCCTCCACTTT. Translation: CASSEVATVGSPLHF.

The chain couples TRBV30 to TRBJ1-1; D might be TRBD1 (5 bases). CDR1 and CDR2 from the germline V gene are GTSNPN and SVGIG (reference sequence). The CDR3 length is 15 residues. Deletions cut 4 bases from V and 3 bases from J, with 18 bases between. CDR3 bases: TGTGCCTGGACCCAGCTCGGGACCGGGGACACTGAAGCTTTCTTT. Protein sequence: CAWTQLGTGDTEAFF. Looking up the rest from reference TRBV30 and TRBJ1-1 gives the full variable domain: SQTIHQWPATLVQPVGSPLSLECTVEGTSNPNLYWYRQAAGRGLQLLFYSVGIGQISSEVPQNLSASRPQDRQFILSSKKLLLSDSGFYLCAWTQLGTGDTEAFFGQGTRLTVV.

This clone was recorded once. This rearrangement joins TRBV4-3 to TRBJ2-7, with TRBD2 identical over 9 bases. V was clipped by 3 bases and J by 6 bases; unmatched bases: 9. Germline V CDR1 and CDR2: LGHNA, YSLEER. The CDR3 length is 15 residues. The CDR3 DNA reads as TGCGCCAGCAGCCAGAGGGGACTAGCTGGAGTCGAGCAGTACTTC. It specifies CASSQRGLAGVEQYF.

This clone has only one observation. The chain has TRBV6-5 and TRBJ1-2; 11 nucleotides match TRBD1. The CDR3 spans 14 residues. Trimming took 10 bases from V and 5 from J; bases not matched to a gene: 9. Germline loops: CDR1 MNHEY, CDR2 SVGAGI. The CDR3 bases are TGTGCCACGGGACAGGGGGGATCCGGGTATGGCTACACCTTC. Protein product: CATGQGGSGYGYTF.

This chain links TRBV6-5 with TRBJ1-1; D might be TRBD1 (5 bases). V was pared by 6 bases and J by 6 bases, with 14 bases between. Germline CDR1 reads MNHEY; CDR2 reads SVGAGI. The CDR3 has 13 amino acids. The CDR3 region has the DNA TGTGCCAGCAGGGACTCGGGGGAGGCTGAAGCTTTCTTT. It encodes CASRDSGEAEAFF.

J is TRBJ2-3 and V is TRBV28, with 12 bases fitting TRBD2. The V gene's germline CDR1 is MDHEN and CDR2 SYDVKM. This CDR3 has 19 amino acids. V shed 6 bases, J shed 0 bases, and the junction held 13 bases outside the gene matches. The CDR3 DNA is TGTGCCAGCAGCTCCGTATCTAGCGGGAGGGCCTGGAGCACAGATACGCAGTATTTT. Amino acids: CASSSVSSGRAWSTDTQYF.

The V call is TRBV7-3, the J call TRBJ2-1; unclear D gene. Per germline, CDR1 SGHTA and CDR2 FQGTGA. Deletions cut 5 bases from V and 0 bases from J, with 8 bases between. This CDR3 region has 14 residues. The CDR3 DNA is TGTGCCAGCAGCCACTCGAGCTCCTACAATGAGCAGTTCTTC. Amino acid sequence: CASSHSSSYNEQFF.

This rearrangement joins TRBV10-1 to TRBJ1-2; no reliable D call. Trimming left V 3 bases short and J 4 bases short, with 12 bases between. CDR1 WNHNN and CDR2 SYGVQD come from the germline V gene (reference sequence). The CDR3 is 14 amino acids. The CDR3 reads CASSDSDVGYGYTF. The CDR3 DNA follows: TGCGCCAGCAGTGACTCGGACGTCGGCTATGGCTACACCTTC.

This clone was seen only once. The J gene is TRBJ1-2, the V gene TRBV27; the D gene is possibly TRBD1 (5 bases). The CDR3 extends over 13 amino acids. Germline CDR1 and CDR2: MNHEY and SMNVEV (reference sequence). V shed 6 bases and J shed 8 bases, with 16 bases lying between them. CDR3 bases: TGTGCCAGCAGCGACCCAGGGTTCGGGGGCTACACCTTC. It is translated as CASSDPGFGGYTF.

The chain employs TRBV6-5 and TRBJ1-6; D remains unclear. CDR3 length equals 15 residues. The V gene lost 7 bases and the J gene lost 8 bases, with 18 bases spanning the gap. Looked up from germline, CDR1 is MNHEY and CDR2 is SVGAGI. CDR3 sequence reads: CASNAGGFRDSPLHF. CDR3 nucleotide sequence: TGTGCCAGCAACGCCGGTGGGTTTCGCGATTCACCCCTCCACTTT.

The gene calls are TRBV28 and TRBJ2-5; tentative D call: TRBD2 (6 bases). CDR1 and CDR2 from the germline V gene are MDHEN and SYDVKM. V lost 6 bases and J lost 5, with 13 bases in between. The CDR3 is 13 residues long. In nucleotides, the CDR3 is TGTGCCAGCAGCTTCGGGAGTTTCGAGACCCAGTACTTC. Protein: CASSFGSFETQYF. Looking up the rest from reference TRBV28 and TRBJ2-5 gives the full variable domain: DVKVTQSSRYLVKRTGEKVFLECVQDMDHENMFWYRQDPGLGLRLIYFSYDVKMKEKGDIPEGYSVSREKKERFSLILESASTNQTSMYLCASSFGSFETQYFGPGTRLLVL.

The rearrangement uses TRBV28 and TRBJ2-7, with 11 bases fitting TRBD2. CDR1 and CDR2 from the germline V gene are MDHEN and SYDVKM. The junction had 14 bases not matched to a gene; V was cut back by 5 bases and J by 8 bases. CDR3 length equals 16 residues. CDR3: CASSPGTSGLTEQQYF. In DNA form, the CDR3 reads TGTGCCAGCAGTCCCGGGACTAGCGGATTGACGGAACAGCAGTACTTC.

This clone came up a few times. CDR3 in amino acids: CASSFPGSYEQYF. In DNA, the CDR3 is TGTGCCAGCAGCTTCCCGGGGTCCTACGAGCAGTACTTC. This chain uses TRBV7-9 with TRBJ2-7; TRBD2 might be the D (5 bases). Germline CDR1 is SEHNR and CDR2 is FQNEAQ (reference sequence). There are 13 residues in the CDR3. Between the trimmed V and J ends, which lost 3 bases and 1 base, there was a span of 7 bases.

The chain has TRBV7-2 and TRBJ1-5; TRBD1 matches at 9 bases. Germline V lookup: CDR1 SGHTA, CDR2 FQGNSA. The CDR3 has 15 amino acids. J lost 4 bases, V lost 8 bases, and 9 bases had no gene match. CDR3 sequence: CASGVDRGLNQPQHF. The CDR3 DNA follows: TGTGCCAGCGGGGTGGACAGGGGCTTAAATCAGCCCCAGCATTTT.

This clone was found a few times. This sequence joins TRBV9 and TRBJ2-1, with 12 bases fitting TRBD2. CDR1 is SGDLS, CDR2 YYNGEE, per germline. Germline trimming cut 3 bases from V and 9 bases from J; bases unmatched to any gene: 7. The CDR3 contains 15 residues. CDR3 loop: CASSATSGRSREQFF. DNA of the CDR3: TGTGCCAGCAGCGCGACTAGCGGGAGAAGTCGTGAGCAGTTCTTC.